A selection of T cell receptor beta chains follows, all from one sample in a study of blood T cell repertoires in COVID-19. Assay: immunoSEQ multiplex PCR; the TCRdb copy retains only in-frame clones and omits some. The sample lists some 130,000 clones, 60% to 75% occurring once. Input material: peripheral blood. These receptors originate from a woman in her 70s with acute or convalescent COVID-19. Both conserved end residues are part of each CDR3. The D gene is left open where the match is weak. Clone size is stated in some rows and not others, as once, few, many or a class when expanded.

size | D | J | V | CDR3 | DNA
. | . | TRBJ2-7 | TRBV29-1 | CSVGLVSTITYEQYF | TGCAGCGTTGGACTAGTATCAACAATCACCTACGAGCAGTACTTC
. | . | TRBJ2-7 | TRBV20-1 | CSASRSPYEQYF | TGCAGTGCTAGTCGTTCTCCCTACGAGCAGTACTTC
. | TRBD1 | TRBJ1-2 | TRBV6-5 | CASSYSISGGSGYTF | TGTGCCAGCAGTTACTCGATTTCAGGGGGATCTGGCTACACCTTC
. | TRBD1 | TRBJ2-1 | TRBV11-2 | CASSRDRGLREQFF | TGTGCCAGCAGTCGGGACAGGGGGTTGAGGGAGCAGTTCTTC
once | . | TRBJ2-4 | TRBV18 | CASSPPRPELAKNIQYF | TGTGCCAGCTCACCACCGAGGCCGGAGCTAGCCAAAAACATTCAGTACTTC
. | TRBD1 | TRBJ1-1 | TRBV6-1 | CASSEDRGPEPEAFF | TGTGCCAGCAGCGAAGACAGGGGGCCTGAACCTGAAGCTTTCTTT
. | TRBD1 | TRBJ1-2 | TRBV6-6 | CASRKADRVISYGYTF | TGTGCCAGCAGAAAAGCGGACAGGGTAATCTCCTACGGCTACACCTTC
. | . | TRBJ2-1 | TRBV28 | CASSLLGASYNEQFF | TGTGCCAGCAGTTTACTAGGGGCCTCCTACAATGAGCAGTTCTTC
. | TRBD1 | TRBJ2-7 | TRBV29-1 | CSVGTGRVSEQYF | TGCAGCGTAGGGACAGGTCGCGTTTCCGAGCAGTACTTC
. | . | TRBJ2-3 | TRBV5-1 | CASTPMTGVTDTQYF | TGCGCCAGCACGCCAATGACCGGGGTGACAGATACGCAGTATTTT
. | TRBD1 | TRBJ1-1 | TRBV2 | CASRATGGTEAFF | TGTGCCAGCAGAGCGACAGGGGGCACTGAAGCTTTCTTT
. | TRBD2 | TRBJ2-2 | TRBV5-4 | CASSAGGGINTGELFF | TGTGCCAGCAGCGCCGGGGGGGGAATCAACACCGGGGAGCTGTTTTTT
. | . | TRBJ1-2 | TRBV3-1/TRBV3-2 | CASSQETVYGYTF | TGTGCCAGCAGCCAAGAAACAGTCTATGGCTACACCTTC
few | . | TRBJ2-3 | TRBV7-2 | CASSFMDTQYF | TGTGCCAGCAGCTTCATGGATACGCAGTATTTT
. | TRBD1 | TRBJ2-1 | TRBV18 | CASSPGQGVYNEQFF | TGTGCCAGCTCACCGGGACAGGGTGTCTACAATGAGCAGTTCTTC
once | TRBD2 | TRBJ2-2 | TRBV7-9 | CASSSGLAGANTGELFF | TGTGCCAGCAGCTCGGGACTAGCGGGGGCGAACACCGGGGAGCTGTTTTTT
. | TRBD2 | TRBJ2-3 | TRBV29-1 | CSVGASGSVPDTQYF | TGCAGCGTTGGGGCTAGCGGGAGTGTCCCAGATACGCAGTATTTT
many | . | TRBJ2-1 | TRBV3-1/TRBV3-2 | CASSQDQLVLTYNEQFF | TGTGCCAGCAGCCAAGATCAACTGGTACTTACCTACAATGAGCAGTTCTTC